The 21 T cell receptor beta chains reported below all come from one sample, sequenced in a study of T cells in Graves' hyperthyroidism and ophthalmopathy. Amplification of TCR beta CDR3 regions was performed using RNA transcripts as template. The TCR CDR3 first-round RT-PCR relied on the HTBI primer set. TCRdb passed the multiplex PCR reads through MiXCR, listing each CDR3 protein once. The profile shows approximately 520,000 distinct CDR3 sequences, roughly 20% of them singletons. Sequencing used blood. The receptors originated from a man younger than 30 with Graves' hyperthyroidism.

This clonotype was detected many times. The V gene is TRBV19, the J gene TRBJ2-7, with 9 bases fitting TRBD1. V dropped 3 bases and J dropped 2; count of bases not matched to a gene: 5. Germline CDR1 and CDR2: LNHDA and SQIVND (reference sequence). This CDR3 has 15 residues. The CDR3 is CASSMGTGRTYEQYF. In DNA, the CDR3 is TGTGCCAGTAGTATGGGGACAGGGAGAACCTACGAGCAGTACTTC.

The table lists this clonotype with many counts. The CDR3 here is CASSPGQGYYEQYF. The CDR3 DNA reads TGTGCCAGCAGCCCGGGACAGGGTTACTACGAGCAGTACTTC. The rearrangement links TRBV11-2 to TRBJ2-7; 9 bases line up with TRBD1. Per the germline V gene, CDR1 is SGHAT and CDR2 is FQNNGV. The CDR3 consists of 14 residues. After removal of 5 bases from V and 3 bases from J, the junction contained 5 bases not matched to a gene.

This clonotype has a count of ten or more. V and J are TRBV6-5 and TRBJ2-3, with D unresolved. The CDR3 is 14 amino acids. Deletions cut 0 bases from V and 2 bases from J, with 6 bases between. Germline V gives CDR1 MNHEY, CDR2 SVGAGI. The CDR3 nucleotides are TGTGCCAGCAGTTACTCGTGGGACACAGATACGCAGTATTTT. The encoded protein is CASSYSWDTDTQYF.

About this clonotype itself: A much larger clone sits a single nucleotide away, making a read error possible. Here the CDR3 reads CSAKRDRPYEQYF. CDR3 nucleotides: TGCAGTGCTAAACGGGACAGGCCCTACGAGCAGTACTTC. The chain is built from TRBV20-1 and TRBJ2-7; the match to TRBD1 covers 8 bases. This CDR3 is 13 amino acids long. Germline lookup yields CDR1 DFQATT and CDR2 SNEGSKA (reference sequence). Losses at the gene ends were 4 bases for V and 2 bases for J; bases not matched to a gene: 4.

The J gene is TRBJ1-2, the V gene TRBV6-2 or TRBV6-3; D is unresolved. This CDR3 spans 14 amino acids. V was pared by 0 bases and J by 10 bases, with 15 bases between. Germline V gene data show CDR1 as MNHEY and CDR2 as SVGEGT. The CDR3 DNA reads as TGTGCCAGCAGTTACTCGACGGGGAAGACGGCCTACACCTTC. Protein sequence: CASSYSTGKTAYTF.

At least ten counts were recorded for this clonotype. The chain employs TRBV6-2 or TRBV6-3 and TRBJ1-5, with 10 bases aligning to TRBD1. Germline values: CDR1 MNHEY, CDR2 SVGEGT. J gave up 11 bases and V 5 bases, and 9 bases lay outside the gene matches. The length of the CDR3 is 14 residues. The CDR3 DNA is TGTGCCAGCAGTCAGGGACAGGGGCGAAAAGCCCAGCATTTT. As protein: CASSQGQGRKAQHF.

There are a few counts of this clonotype. The chain recombines TRBV29-1 with TRBJ2-7; D remains ambiguous. Germline CDR1 and CDR2: SQVTM and ANQGSEA. Trimming stripped 3 bases from V and 6 bases from J, with 12 bases between. The CDR3 contains 12 residues. This CDR3 reads CSVDLTPSEQYF. The CDR3 DNA follows: TGCAGCGTTGACCTCACCCCCAGCGAGCAGTACTTC.

V gene TRBV12-3 or TRBV12-4 combines with J gene TRBJ2-5; D gene uncertain. V was pared by 3 bases and J by 2 bases, with 13 bases between. The CDR3 has 15 amino acids. The CDR3 bases are TGTGCCAGCAGTTTGGGTATTGGTAGTCAAGAGACCCAGTACTTC. This codes for CASSLGIGSQETQYF.

This clonotype was seen many times. This chain joins TRBV5-1 and TRBJ1-1; possibly TRBD1 for D (6 bases). Germline values: CDR1 SGHRS, CDR2 YFSETQ. V lost 4 bases and J lost 7, with 20 bases in between. CDR3 length equals 15 residues. CDR3 sequence reads: CASSLSQGQKDEAFF. CDR3 nucleotides: TGCGCCAGCAGCCTTTCGCAGGGGCAGAAGGATGAAGCTTTCTTT.

This clonotype was observed at least ten times. The chain has TRBV20-1 and TRBJ2-4, with 9 bases aligning to TRBD1. This CDR3 region has 12 residues. After removal of 5 bases from V and 8 bases from J, the junction contained 4 bases not matched to a gene. Germline values: CDR1 DFQATT, CDR2 SNEGSKA (reference sequence). The DNA for the CDR3 is TGCAGTGCTGGACAGGGGTGGGACATTCAGTACTTC. It specifies CSAGQGWDIQYF.

This clonotype showed up just a few times. Germline and junction disagree at one end, which may indicate a read error. The V call is TRBV10-3, the J call TRBJ2-6; D may be TRBD1 or TRBD2 (5 bases each). The CDR3 is 15 amino acids. Germline CDR1 reads ENHRY; CDR2 reads SYGVKD. CDR3 bases: TGTGCCATCGGACTGAAAGGAGGTGGGGCTAACGTCCTGACTTTC. It yields the protein CAIGLKGGGANVLTF.

The CDR3 loop is CASSPPRAAYNTEAFF. Here the CDR3 DNA reads TGTGCCAGCTCACCACCTAGAGCAGCCTATAACACTGAAGCTTTCTTT. The chain joins TRBV18 to TRBJ1-1; D unclear. CDR3 length equals 16 residues. The ends were cut back, 0 bases at V and 2 bases at J, with 13 bases in the middle. Germline values: CDR1 KGHSH, CDR2 LQKENI.

This clonotype was recorded at least ten times. The V and J genes are TRBV29-1 and TRBJ2-7, with D hard to call. Between the trimmed V and J ends, which lost 7 bases and 6 bases, there was a span of 13 bases. Germline V gene data show CDR1 as SQVTM and CDR2 as ANQGSEA. This CDR3 has 11 residues. CDR3 DNA sequence: TGCAGCGCTCTCAGATCTGGCGAGCAGTACTTC. Encoded protein: CSALRSGEQYF.

As to this clonotype: A read error may be the cause here, since a much bigger clone is one base away. Because the CDR3 is missing its conserved closing phenylalanine or tryptophan, this is likely a read error. J is TRBJ1-1 and V is TRBV20-1; 7 bases fit TRBD1. The V segment lost 5 bases and the J segment 1 base; nucleotides outside the gene matches: 7. The germline CDR1 and CDR2 sequences are DFQATT and SNEGSKA (reference sequence). The CDR3 length is 14 residues. The CDR3 sequence is CSAFDRDWNTEAFY. The CDR3 DNA sequence: TGCAGTGCTTTTGACAGGGACTGGAACACTGAAGCTTTCTAT.

The chain uses TRBV11-1 and TRBJ1-1; possibly TRBD1 for D (6 bases). Germline V gene sequence: CDR1 SGHAT, CDR2 FQDESV (reference sequence). The CDR3 totals 17 residues. V was clipped by 5 bases and J by 4 bases, with 23 bases between them. CDR3 nucleotides: TGTGCCAGCAGCCCGACATTGGGGGGCGGTAGGGGCACTGAAGCTTTCTTT. Translating it yields CASSPTLGGGRGTEAFF.

This clonotype was picked up many times. The chain recombines TRBV28 with TRBJ1-1; no reliable D call. The CDR3 loop spans 15 amino acids. Trimming shortened V by 3 bases and J by 3 bases, and 14 bases separated the two germline ends. Germline CDR1 is MDHEN and CDR2 is SYDVKM. CDR3 protein: CASSFIGPMDTEAFF. The CDR3 DNA reads as TGTGCCAGCAGTTTTATTGGACCGATGGACACTGAAGCTTTCTTT.

This clonotype has at least ten counts. This chain joins TRBV28 and TRBJ1-1; D not resolved. CDR3 length: 15 amino acids. From germline, CDR1 is MDHEN and CDR2 SYDVKM. V was pared by 6 bases and J by 4 bases, with 18 bases between. The CDR3 loop reads CASRGLSREATEAFF. In DNA form, the CDR3 reads TGTGCCAGCAGAGGGTTGTCGAGGGAAGCCACTGAAGCTTTCTTT.

This clonotype was detected many times. A read error may produce the germline difference seen at one junction end. This sequence joins TRBV6-1 and TRBJ1-2, with a weak D call TRBD1 (6 bases). CDR3 length: 17 residues. In germline, CDR1 is MNHNS, CDR2 SASEGT. For the CDR3, the DNA is TGTGCCAGCAGCCCCGCGGGGGCCAGTAATTTGGCGGGAGGCTACTCCTTC. This translates into CASSPAGASNLAGGYSF.

The chain uses TRBV7-8 and TRBJ2-5; D remains unclear. The V gene lost 5 bases and the J gene lost 5 bases, with 12 bases spanning the gap. This CDR3 comprises 13 residues. The germline gives CDR1 SGHVS, CDR2 FQNEAQ. CDR3: CASSGTRRETQYF. DNA of the CDR3: TGTGCCAGCAGCGGTACGAGGCGGGAGACCCAGTACTTC. Full variable domain (rest looked up from reference TRBV7-8 and TRBJ2-5): GAGVSQSPRYKVAKRGQDVALRCDPISGHVSLFWYQQALGQGPEFLTYFQNEAQLDKSGLPSDRFFAERPEGSVSTLKIQRTQQEDSAVYLCASSGTRRETQYFGPGTRLLVL.

This clonotype appeared many times. CDR3 region: CASSLWDVDQPQHF. In DNA, the CDR3 is TGTGCCAGTAGTTTGTGGGACGTCGATCAGCCCCAGCATTTT. J is TRBJ1-5 and V is TRBV19; a possible D gene is TRBD1 (5 bases). The V and J ends lost 5 bases and 5 bases respectively, with 13 bases between them. The CDR3 covers 14 residues. Germline CDR1 reads LNHDA; CDR2 reads SQIVND (reference sequence).

The chain combines TRBV6-5 with TRBJ1-1; D remains unclear. Per germline, CDR1 MNHEY and CDR2 SVGAGI. The V and J ends lost 5 bases and 1 base respectively, with 11 bases between them. This CDR3 contains 14 residues. CDR3 nucleotide sequence: TGTGCCAGCAGTACTAAAAGAACGAACACTGAAGCTTTCTTT. Translating gives CASSTKRTNTEAFF.